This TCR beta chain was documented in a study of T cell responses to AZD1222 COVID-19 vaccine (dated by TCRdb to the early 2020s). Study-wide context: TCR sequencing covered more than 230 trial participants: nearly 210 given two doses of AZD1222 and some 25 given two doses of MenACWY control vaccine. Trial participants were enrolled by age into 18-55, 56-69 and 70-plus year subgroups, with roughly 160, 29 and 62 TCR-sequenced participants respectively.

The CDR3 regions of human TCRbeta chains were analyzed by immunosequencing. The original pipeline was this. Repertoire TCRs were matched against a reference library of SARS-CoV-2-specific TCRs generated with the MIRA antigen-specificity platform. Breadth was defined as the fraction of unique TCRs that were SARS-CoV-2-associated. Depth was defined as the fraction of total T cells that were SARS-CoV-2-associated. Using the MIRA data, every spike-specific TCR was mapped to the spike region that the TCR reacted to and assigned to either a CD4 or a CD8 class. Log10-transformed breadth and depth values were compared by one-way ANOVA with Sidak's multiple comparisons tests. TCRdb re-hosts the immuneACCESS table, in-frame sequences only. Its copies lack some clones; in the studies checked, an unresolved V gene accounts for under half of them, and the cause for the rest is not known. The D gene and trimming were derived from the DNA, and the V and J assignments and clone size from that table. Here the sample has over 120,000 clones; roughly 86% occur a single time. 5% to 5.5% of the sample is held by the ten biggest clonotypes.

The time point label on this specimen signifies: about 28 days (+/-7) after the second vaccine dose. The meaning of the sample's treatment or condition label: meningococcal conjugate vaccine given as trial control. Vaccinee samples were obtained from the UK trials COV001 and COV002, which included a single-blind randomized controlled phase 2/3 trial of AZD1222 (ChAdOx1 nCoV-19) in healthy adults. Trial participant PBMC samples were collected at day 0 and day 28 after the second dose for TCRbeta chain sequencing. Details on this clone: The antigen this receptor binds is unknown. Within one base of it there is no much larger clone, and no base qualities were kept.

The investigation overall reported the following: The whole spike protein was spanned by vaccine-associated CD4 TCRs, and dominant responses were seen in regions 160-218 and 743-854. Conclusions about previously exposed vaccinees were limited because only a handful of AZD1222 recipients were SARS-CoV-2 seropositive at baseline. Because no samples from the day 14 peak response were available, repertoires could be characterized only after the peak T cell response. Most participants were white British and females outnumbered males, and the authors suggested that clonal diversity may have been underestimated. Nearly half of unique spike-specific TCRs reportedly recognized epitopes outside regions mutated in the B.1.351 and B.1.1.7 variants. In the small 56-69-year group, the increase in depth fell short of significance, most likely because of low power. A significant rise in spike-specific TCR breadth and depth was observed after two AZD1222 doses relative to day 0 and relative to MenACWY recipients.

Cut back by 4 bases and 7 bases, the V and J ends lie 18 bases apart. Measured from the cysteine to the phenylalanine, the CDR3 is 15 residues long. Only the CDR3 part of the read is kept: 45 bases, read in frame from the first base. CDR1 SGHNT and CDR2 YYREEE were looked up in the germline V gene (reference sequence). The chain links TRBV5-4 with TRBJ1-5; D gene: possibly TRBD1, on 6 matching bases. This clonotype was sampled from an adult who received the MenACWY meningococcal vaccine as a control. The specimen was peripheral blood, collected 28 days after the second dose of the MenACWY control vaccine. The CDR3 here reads CASSINGGGGQPQHF. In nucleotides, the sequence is TGTGCCAGCAGCATAAACGGGGGCGGCGGCCAGCCCCAGCATTTT. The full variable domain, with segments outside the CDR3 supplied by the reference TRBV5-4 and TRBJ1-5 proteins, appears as ETGVTQSPTHLIKTRGQQVTLRCSSQSGHNTVSWYQQALGQGPQFIFQYYREEENGRGNFPPRFSGLQFPNYSSELNVNALELDDSALYLCASSINGGGGQPQHFGDGTRLSIL.